These T cell receptor beta chains were read from a single sample in a study of blood T cell repertoires in COVID-19. Method: immunoSEQ multiplex PCR; TCRdb's copy keeps in-frame clones and lacks some. The data show about 380,000 clones, with around 87% seen just once and 1.3% held by the top ten. The source material was PBMCs or T cells enriched from blood (not recorded which). These TCRs come from a man aged 25-45 years who had recovered from COVID-19. CDR3s include the opening cysteine and the closing phenylalanine or tryptophan. Fields, in order: clone size, J gene, V gene, D gene, CDR3 protein, CDR3 DNA. A D gene is named only where the DNA matches it firmly. Clone size is stated in some rows and not others, as once, few, many or a class when expanded.

. TRBJ2-7 TRBV10-1 TRBD1 CASSRDRVYEQYF TGCGCCAGCAGTCGAGACAGGGTCTACGAGCAGTACTTC
. TRBJ1-2 TRBV30 . CAWSVNSLYYGYTF TGTGCCTGGAGTGTAAATAGCCTTTACTATGGCTACACCTTC
. TRBJ2-7 TRBV25-1 TRBD1 CASSGQGYSEQYF TGTGCCAGCAGTGGACAGGGTTATTCCGAGCAGTACTTC
once TRBJ1-1 TRBV20-1 TRBD1 CSAWTGMEAFF TGCAGTGCTTGGACAGGGATGGAAGCTTTCTTT
. TRBJ1-6 TRBV19 . CASKPPGSSYNSPLHF TGTGCCAGTAAGCCGCCGGGGAGCTCCTATAATTCACCCCTCCACTTT
few TRBJ2-1 TRBV4-1 . CASSLLGASYNEQFF TGCGCCAGCAGCCTTCTAGGCGCCTCCTACAATGAGCAGTTCTTC
. TRBJ1-2 TRBV7-2 . CASSLAYEGGYTF TGTGCCAGCAGCTTAGCTTACGAGGGCGGCTACACCTTC
. TRBJ2-7 TRBV18 . CASSPPSGVGQYF TGTGCCAGCTCACCACCGTCCGGGGTGGGGCAGTACTTC
. TRBJ1-4 TRBV6-5 . CASSYLRAAANEKLFF TGTGCCAGCAGTTACCTTAGAGCCGCGGCTAATGAAAAACTGTTTTTT
. TRBJ1-2 TRBV11-2 TRBD1 CASSETGLGYGYTF TGTGCCAGCAGCGAGACAGGGCTCGGCTATGGCTACACCTTC
. TRBJ1-1 TRBV6-5 . CASSSGRYTEAFF TGTGCCAGCAGTTCAGGAAGGTACACTGAAGCTTTCTTT
. TRBJ2-3 TRBV5-1 TRBD1 CASSSPGTGEDTQYF TGCGCCAGCAGCTCACCCGGGACAGGGGAGGATACGCAGTATTTT
. TRBJ1-1 TRBV6-5 . CASSYSHPDTEAFF TGTGCCAGCAGTTACTCGCACCCGGACACTGAAGCTTTCTTT
. TRBJ1-5 TRBV19 . CASSTRGGRVGNQPQHF TGTGCCAGTAGTACCAGAGGTGGCCGGGTTGGCAATCAGCCCCAGCATTTT
once TRBJ2-7 TRBV7-2 TRBD2 CASSLGLAGAYEQYF TGTGCCAGCAGCTTAGGTCTAGCGGGGGCATACGAGCAGTACTTC
. TRBJ2-1 TRBV9 . CASSVTSVPRDEQFF TGTGCCAGCAGCGTAACCAGCGTCCCTCGCGATGAGCAGTTCTTC
. TRBJ1-4 TRBV30 . CACINRNEKLFF TGTGCCTGCATTAACAGGAATGAAAAACTGTTTTTT
. TRBJ1-6 TRBV10-3 . CAIKNQGDNSPLHF TGTGCCATCAAGAACCAGGGTGATAATTCACCCCTCCACTTT
. TRBJ1-2 TRBV25-1 TRBD1 CASSETPGQGVEGYTF TGTGCCAGCAGTGAGACTCCGGGACAGGGGGTGGAAGGCTACACCTTC
. TRBJ2-5 TRBV3-1/TRBV3-2 . CASSHRARGETQYF TGTGCCAGCAGCCACCGGGCACGGGGGGAGACCCAGTACTTC
. TRBJ1-2 TRBV30 . CAWSLGLYDGYTF TGTGCCTGGAGCCTGGGCCTCTATGATGGCTACACCTTC
. TRBJ2-3 TRBV6-4 TRBD2 CASSDGTSGRTDTQYF TGTGCCAGCAGTGACGGGACTAGCGGTAGGACAGATACGCAGTATTTT
. TRBJ2-1 TRBV6-5 TRBD2 CASGSLAGGLNEQFF TGTGCCAGCGGTTCACTAGCGGGGGGGCTCAATGAGCAGTTCTTC
. TRBJ1-5 TRBV7-9 TRBD1 CASSLWTGAIYQAQHF TGTGCCAGCAGCTTGTGGACAGGGGCCATTTATCAGGCCCAGCATTTT
few TRBJ1-2 TRBV7-9 TRBD1 CASSSRQGRYGYTF TGTGCCAGCAGCTCGAGACAGGGGCGCTATGGCTACACCTTC
. TRBJ2-7 TRBV10-1 TRBD1 CASSADPGQGSVIGEQYF TGCGCCAGCAGCGCGGATCCGGGACAGGGGAGCGTAATTGGCGAGCAGTACTTC
. TRBJ1-6 TRBV6-5 TRBD1 CASSINQGAGSPLHF TGTGCCAGCTCTATCAACCAGGGGGCAGGTTCACCCCTCCACTTT
. TRBJ1-6 TRBV5-1 TRBD1 CASSDGQVQPTLHF TGCGCCAGCAGCGACGGACAGGTTCAGCCGACCCTCCACTTT
once TRBJ1-1 TRBV27 . CASSLANMNTEAFF TGTGCCAGCAGTTTAGCCAACATGAACACTGAAGCTTTCTTT
. TRBJ2-7 TRBV13 TRBD2 CASSLGLAGGDEQYF TGTGCCAGCAGCTTAGGACTAGCGGGGGGTGACGAGCAGTACTTC
. TRBJ1-5 TRBV20-1 . CSASLSNQPQHF TGCAGTGCTAGTCTGAGCAATCAGCCCCAGCATTTT
once TRBJ1-2 TRBV19 . CASSIPRYGYTF TGTGCCAGTAGTATCCCCCGGTATGGCTACACCTTC
. TRBJ1-2 TRBV4-3 . CASSPQRQPYGYTF TGCGCCAGCAGTCCACAACGACAGCCCTATGGCTACACCTTC
. TRBJ2-7 TRBV27 . CASSLQTYEQYF TGTGCCAGCAGTTTACAAACCTACGAGCAGTACTTC
. TRBJ2-3 TRBV4-3 . CASSQGSRDTQYF TGCGCCAGCAGCCAAGGATCTAGAGATACGCAGTATTTT
few TRBJ1-1 TRBV20-1 TRBD1 CSAQGADAFF TGCAGTGCCCAGGGGGCGGATGCTTTCTTT
. TRBJ1-6 TRBV9 TRBD1 CASSAQDRADNSPLHF TGTGCCAGCAGCGCCCAGGACAGGGCGGATAATTCACCCCTCCACTTT
. TRBJ2-5 TRBV5-6 . CASSPLDFYAETQYF TGTGCCAGCAGCCCACTGGACTTCTATGCCGAGACCCAGTACTTC